This TCR beta chain was observed in a study of neoadjuvant anti-PD-1 for oral cavity cancer. About the study: Most patients had three to four biweekly doses of 3 mg/kg nivolumab before resection.

Blood libraries mostly used around 500 ng genomic DNA, six replicates each. TCRdb's table, derived via immunoSEQ multiplex PCR, lists solely in-frame clones and lacks some. The table has over 15,000 clones, 60% to 80% seen once; the top ten hold around 2.5%. The CDR3 is made up of 16 amino acids. Per the germline V gene, CDR1 is SGHVS and CDR2 is FNYEAQ. V shed 0 bases and J 6 bases; nucleotides not matched to a gene: 6. Sequences were derived from PBMCs, sampled before nivolumab (anti-PD-1) treatment. The rearrangement joins TRBV7-6 to TRBJ2-1; 9 positions agree with TRBD2. This receptor was taken from a person aged 35-79 years with oral cavity squamous cell carcinoma. CDR3 DNA sequence: TGTGCCAGCAGCTTAGCGGCCAGCGGGGGGATCAATGAGCAGTTCTTC. Protein: CASSLAASGGINEQFF.